This T cell receptor (beta chain) was sequenced in a study of T cells after yellow fever vaccination. As for the study in general: Low-cell-number fractions were prepared with SMART-Seq v4 Ultra Low Input. General study points: Weaker, the secondary response had a peak occurring faster, on day 5 versus 15.

TCRdb reprocessed the 5' RACE reads via MiXCR and lists one record per CDR3 protein. The sample shows a few hundred thousand distinct CDR3 sequences, approximately 4% of them seen only once. This clonotype occurred many times. What it recognizes is unknown. The CDR3 spans 10 residues. V was pared by 2 bases and J by 9 bases, with 5 bases between. Germline CDR1 and CDR2: DFQATT and SNEGSKA (reference sequence). The rearrangement joins TRBV20-1 to TRBJ2-1; D not resolved. The sequences come from PBMCs, collected 15 days after the yellow fever booster vaccination. This TCR was recovered from a man younger than 35 who received the YFV17D yellow fever vaccine. CDR3 loop: CSARWVEQFF. Here the CDR3 DNA reads TGCAGTGCTAGATGGGTTGAGCAGTTCTTC.